What follows are 5 T cell receptor beta chains derived from one specimen sequenced in a study of cytomegalovirus exposure and HLA in healthy donors. In the PCR, 60 Vbeta and 13 Jbeta primers were used. Sequencing was performed with immunoSEQ multiplex PCR; in TCRdb, only in-frame clones are kept and a portion is missing. The data show 120,000 or so clones, around 80% seen once. Sequencing was carried out using PBMCs. These receptor sequences come from a woman in her forties or fifties in good health and CMV-seropositive.

This clone has just a few counts. The chain carries TRBV5-4 and TRBJ2-7; TRBD2 might be the D (6 bases). The CDR3 contains 15 residues. The germline CDR1 and CDR2 sequences are SGHNT and YYREEE (reference sequence). With 0 bases removed from V and 5 bases from J, the gap between germline ends came to 15 bases. The CDR3 nucleotides read TGTGCCAGCAGCTTGGACCTCGTGCGGGGAGACGAGCAGTACTTC. It encodes CASSLDLVRGDEQYF.

The chain joins TRBV15 to TRBJ2-3; 7 bases are a match to TRBD2. The trim removed 3 bases at V and 4 bases at J, leaving 7 bases unmatched. Germline CDR1 and CDR2: LNHNV and YYDKDF (reference sequence). This CDR3 is built from 15 residues. This CDR3 reads CATSSPLASSDTQYF. The CDR3 DNA reads TGTGCCACCAGCAGTCCACTAGCGTCCTCAGATACGCAGTATTTT.

This chain links TRBV6-5 with TRBJ1-4, with 7 bases fitting TRBD1. V gave up 11 bases and J gave up 0 bases; unmatched junction bases: 9. The CDR3 runs to 15 residues. Germline assignment: CDR1 MNHEY and CDR2 SVGAGI. The DNA for the CDR3 is TGTGCCGTAGGCAGGGGGTCTGCAACTAATGAAAAACTGTTTTTT. Translated: CAVGRGSATNEKLFF.

The chain uses TRBV9 and TRBJ2-6, with D unresolved. Trimming pared 5 bases from V and 0 bases from J, leaving 9 bases between. The CDR3 length is 15 residues. Germline V lookup: CDR1 SGDLS, CDR2 YYNGEE. The CDR3 DNA follows: TGTGCCAGCAGTCCCCGAGGCTCTGGGGCCAACGTCCTGACTTTC. The encoded protein is CASSPRGSGANVLTF.

The V gene is TRBV18, the J gene TRBJ1-2; weak D call: TRBD1 (6 bases). V lost 2 bases, J lost 4 bases, and 17 bases lay in between. CDR3 size: 16 residues. Germline lookup yields CDR1 KGHSH and CDR2 LQKENI. In nucleotides, the CDR3 is TGTGCCAGCTCACCATCGGGCCGAACAGGGCGCTATGGCTACACCTTC. Its translation: CASSPSGRTGRYGYTF.